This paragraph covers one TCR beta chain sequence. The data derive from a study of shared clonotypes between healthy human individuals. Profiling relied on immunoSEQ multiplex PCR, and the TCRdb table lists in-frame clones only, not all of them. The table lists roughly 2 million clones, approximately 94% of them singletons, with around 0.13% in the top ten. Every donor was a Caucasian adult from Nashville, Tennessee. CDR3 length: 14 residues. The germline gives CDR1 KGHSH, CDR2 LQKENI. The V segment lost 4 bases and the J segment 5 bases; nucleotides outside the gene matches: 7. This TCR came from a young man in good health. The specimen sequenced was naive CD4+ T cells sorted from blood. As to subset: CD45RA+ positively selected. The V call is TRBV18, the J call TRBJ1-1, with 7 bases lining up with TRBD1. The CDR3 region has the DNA TGTGCCAGCTCACGGGACAGTGGTCTTACTGAAGCTTTCTTT. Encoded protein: CASSRDSGLTEAFF.